These T cell receptor beta chains were read from a single sample in a study of T-cell memory formation after mild COVID-19. TCRdb passed the 5' RACE reads through MiXCR, listing each CDR3 protein once. The sample shows 220,000 or so distinct CDR3 sequences, 7.5% to 10% of them seen only once. Material for sequencing was PBMCs or a T cell subset sorted from them (not recorded which). The receptors come from a man aged 18 to 30 who had mild COVID-19 (a few samples of this study predate the infection). Cell type and time point are not known. Each CDR3 is given without its conserved first and last residue. The order of the fields is D gene, V gene, CDR3 protein. D genes are given only for firm matches.

d_call: -; v_call: TRBV7-2; cdr3_aa: ASSDSLSYEQY
d_call: TRBD1; v_call: TRBV4-1; cdr3_aa: ASRSPGQGNSPLH
d_call: -; v_call: TRBV6-6; cdr3_aa: ASSYSGGNQPQH
d_call: -; v_call: TRBV3-1; cdr3_aa: ASTAYPGRSPLH
d_call: TRBD2; v_call: TRBV11-2; cdr3_aa: ASSLTSGKETQY
d_call: -; v_call: TRBV10-2; cdr3_aa: ASTPDTGTGELF
d_call: -; v_call: TRBV27; cdr3_aa: ASSFSGLNQPQH
d_call: -; v_call: TRBV7-2; cdr3_aa: ASSLSSGARAF
d_call: -; v_call: TRBV9; cdr3_aa: ASSVGNYGYT
d_call: -; v_call: TRBV25-1; cdr3_aa: ASSGRAHPTGELF
d_call: TRBD2; v_call: TRBV7-9; cdr3_aa: ASSLSLGGTDTQY
d_call: TRBD1; v_call: TRBV12-3/TRBV12-4; cdr3_aa: ASTPGGEQY
d_call: -; v_call: TRBV24-1; cdr3_aa: ATSAPGRASTDTQY
d_call: TRBD2; v_call: TRBV3-1; cdr3_aa: ASSPSTGLGETQY
d_call: -; v_call: TRBV5-6; cdr3_aa: ASSLWLNSGANVLT
d_call: -; v_call: TRBV4-2; cdr3_aa: ASSQEVLETEAF
d_call: TRBD2; v_call: TRBV12-3/TRBV12-4; cdr3_aa: ASSPSRASGGAETQY
d_call: -; v_call: TRBV24-1; cdr3_aa: ATSDSSWYT
d_call: -; v_call: TRBV7-2; cdr3_aa: ASSLHRERNEQF
d_call: -; v_call: TRBV4-2; cdr3_aa: ASSQEATGGWYEQY
d_call: TRBD1; v_call: TRBV7-3; cdr3_aa: ASSSGTGENEQF
d_call: -; v_call: TRBV28; cdr3_aa: ASSLTGYREELF
d_call: TRBD1; v_call: TRBV7-7; cdr3_aa: ASSTGTAGNEQF
d_call: -; v_call: TRBV2; cdr3_aa: ASRLGVNTEAF
d_call: -; v_call: TRBV10-3; cdr3_aa: AIAPRSLGETQY
d_call: -; v_call: TRBV20-1; cdr3_aa: SATYNTEAF
d_call: -; v_call: TRBV4-3; cdr3_aa: ASSGLSGANVLT
d_call: -; v_call: TRBV7-3; cdr3_aa: ASSDSRNAADTQY
d_call: -; v_call: TRBV2; cdr3_aa: ASRDSPYNEQF
d_call: -; v_call: TRBV6-5; cdr3_aa: ASSYEVNQPQH
d_call: -; v_call: TRBV6-2/TRBV6-3; cdr3_aa: ASSQLAGTPREVTEAF
d_call: -; v_call: TRBV24-1; cdr3_aa: ATSDWRDEQF
d_call: -; v_call: TRBV11-3; cdr3_aa: ASSLGTADTQY
d_call: -; v_call: TRBV5-1; cdr3_aa: ASVEGSHTDTQY
d_call: -; v_call: TRBV4-1; cdr3_aa: ASSHPGLRGGAFQETQY
d_call: -; v_call: TRBV7-3; cdr3_aa: ASSLNPARIYEQY